The count of the clone carrying this T cell receptor beta chain is one. This table comes from immunoSEQ multiplex PCR, and its TCRdb copy is limited to in-frame clones, with some not included. The sample records 120,000 or so clones, 65% to 90% being singletons. V lost 4 bases and J 0 bases, leaving 7 bases between the germline ends. CDR3 length: 15 residues. Germline lookup yields CDR1 SNHLY and CDR2 FYNNEI. The data are from a study of blood T cell repertoires in COVID-19. The rearrangement uses TRBV2 and TRBJ1-6, with D perhaps matching TRBD1 (5 bases). Material: peripheral blood. The clonotype comes from a woman over 75 with acute or convalescent COVID-19. The CDR3: CASSAGNSYNSPLHF. CDR3 bases: TGTGCCAGCAGTGCAGGGAACTCCTATAATTCACCCCTCCACTTT. Supplemented by reference TRBV2 and TRBJ1-6, the full variable domain reads EPEVTQTPSHQVTQMGQEVILRCVPISNHLYFYWYRQILGQKVEFLVSFYNNEISEKSEIFDDQFSVERPDGSNFTLKIRSTKLEDSAMYFCASSAGNSYNSPLHFGNGTRLTVT.